The 3 T cell receptor beta chains given below trace back to one sample, sequenced in a study of T cell responses to AZD1222 COVID-19 vaccine. Produced via immunoSEQ multiplex PCR; TCRdb's table is partial and in-frame only. The data show 200,000 or so clones, with roughly 91% seen just once and 0.99% held by the top ten. Sequenced material: peripheral blood, taken on day 0 of AZD1222 vaccination. Receptors were obtained from an adult in good health.

V and J are TRBV28 and TRBJ1-1; D unclear. Germline V lookup: CDR1 MDHEN, CDR2 SYDVKM. V lost 8 bases and J 6 bases, leaving 16 bases between the germline ends. The CDR3 length is 13 residues. Here the CDR3 reads CASQLSARPEAFF. CDR3 coding DNA: TGTGCCAGCCAATTAAGCGCTCGGCCTGAAGCTTTCTTT.

V and J are TRBV2 and TRBJ2-7; 9 positions match TRBD1. The CDR3 has 16 amino acids. Losses at the gene ends were 4 bases for V and 4 bases for J; bases not matched to a gene: 11. Germline lookup yields CDR1 SNHLY and CDR2 FYNNEI. The chain's CDR3 is CASSGGFFDRGYEQYF. In DNA form, the CDR3 reads TGTGCCAGCAGTGGAGGGTTTTTTGACAGGGGGTACGAGCAGTACTTC.

The sample holds one count of this clone. The chain employs TRBV5-4 and TRBJ2-5, with TRBD2 identical over 10 bases. The germline V gene encodes CDR1 SGHNT and CDR2 YYREEE (reference sequence). V trimming: 4 bases; J trimming: 1 base; junction bases outside the gene matches: 1. CDR3 length equals 14 residues. CDR3 sequence reads: CASSASGSQETQYF. The CDR3 DNA is TGTGCCAGCAGCGCTAGCGGGAGCCAAGAGACCCAGTACTTC.